This T cell receptor beta chain originates from a study of blood T cell repertoires in COVID-19. Study background: The United States, Italy and Spain provided the acute and convalescent COVID-19 samples.

Data came from immunoSEQ multiplex PCR; TCRdb stores just in-frame clones and leaves some out. The sample carries 140,000 to 150,000 clones, 75% to 90% recorded once. This clone appeared a few times. The CDR3 runs 15 residues. V was pared by 4 bases and J by 6 bases, with 9 bases of the junction left unmatched. Looked up from germline, CDR1 is LGHNA and CDR2 is YNFKEQ. This receptor was obtained from a woman aged 60-75 years with active COVID-19. Sequencing was carried out using peripheral blood. The rearrangement links TRBV4-2 to TRBJ1-5; 7 nucleotides line up with TRBD1. The chain's CDR3 is CASSRDREGRQPQHF. The CDR3 bases are TGTGCCAGCAGCCGAGACAGGGAGGGACGTCAGCCCCAGCATTTT.